A single sample gave rise to the 20 T cell receptor beta chains below, sequenced in a study of cytomegalovirus exposure and HLA in healthy donors. Sequenced by immunoSEQ multiplex PCR; TCRdb stores in-frame clones only, minus some. The sample yields about 220,000 clones, over 80% seen once. The sequenced material came from PBMCs. The receptors were gathered from a woman in her 30s in good health and CMV-seropositive.

The chain couples TRBV5-1 to TRBJ1-1; D is unclear. Germline V CDR1 and CDR2: SGHRS, YFSETQ. The CDR3 is made up of 13 amino acids. Trimming shortened V by 0 bases and J by 11 bases, and 14 bases separated the two germline ends. The CDR3 is CASSLVEPPGAFF. Here the CDR3 DNA reads TGCGCCAGCAGCTTGGTTGAACCCCCGGGGGCTTTCTTT.

J is TRBJ2-5 and V is TRBV5-1; tentatively, D is TRBD1 (6 bases). The ends were cut back, 3 bases at V and 2 bases at J, with 11 bases in the middle. The CDR3 has 14 amino acids. Looked up from germline, CDR1 is SGHRS and CDR2 is YFSETQ. The CDR3: CASSSGTSQETQYF. CDR3 nucleotide sequence: TGCGCCAGCAGCTCCGGGACAAGTCAAGAGACCCAGTACTTC.

The chain carries TRBV11-3 and TRBJ2-1; 8 nucleotides align to TRBD1. V trimming: 4 bases; J trimming: 0 bases; junction bases outside the gene matches: 5. This CDR3 has 16 residues. Germline CDR1 and CDR2: SGHNT and YENEEA. CDR3 amino acids: CASSYRTGSSYNEQFF. CDR3 nucleotide sequence: TGTGCCAGCAGCTACCGGACAGGGAGCTCCTACAATGAGCAGTTCTTC.

The V and J genes are TRBV5-1 and TRBJ1-1, with D unresolved. V lost 4 bases and J lost 5, with 15 bases in between. This CDR3 has 14 residues. The germline CDR1 and CDR2 sequences are SGHRS and YFSETQ. CDR3 loop: CASSLAGFGTEAFF. The CDR3 nucleotides are TGCGCCAGCAGCCTGGCGGGATTCGGTACTGAAGCTTTCTTT.

The rearrangement joins TRBV25-1 to TRBJ1-2, with TRBD1 matching 7 bases. This CDR3 has 16 residues. CDR1 and CDR2 from the germline V gene are MGHDK and SYGVNS. The V and J ends lost 4 bases and 4 bases, in that order; junction bases with no gene match: 12. CDR3 residues: CASSAGGGASPYGYTF. CDR3 in DNA: TGTGCCAGCAGTGCCGGAGGGGGCGCGTCTCCCTATGGCTACACCTTC.

V and J are TRBV28 and TRBJ2-3; unclear D gene. Deletions cut 4 bases from V and 7 bases from J, with 6 bases between. CDR1 and CDR2 (germline): MDHEN, SYDVKM. This CDR3 is 11 amino acids long. CDR3 coding DNA: TGTGCCAGCAGTTCATTATATACGCAGTATTTT. It codes for CASSSLYTQYF.

The rearrangement uses TRBV6-1 and TRBJ2-1; TRBD2 aligns across 12 bases. The germline V gene encodes CDR1 MNHNS and CDR2 SASEGT. The V segment lost 10 bases and the J segment 3 bases; nucleotides outside the gene matches: 7. The CDR3 totals 15 residues. Written as DNA, the CDR3 is TGTGCCACCACCAGACTAGCGGGAGACTACAATGAGCAGTTCTTC. This codes for CATTRLAGDYNEQFF.

This clone was recorded a few times. CDR3 coding DNA: TGTGCCAGCAGCTTAGCTAGCGAAGAGACCCAGTACTTC. It specifies CASSLASEETQYF. This rearrangement joins TRBV13 to TRBJ2-5, with a possible D match to TRBD2 (6 bases). The V and J ends lost 1 base and 3 bases respectively, with 6 bases between them. The V gene's germline CDR1 is PRHDT and CDR2 FYEKMQ (reference sequence). This CDR3 is built from 13 residues. The whole variable domain, filled in from reference TRBV13 and TRBJ2-5, reads AAGVIQSPRHLIKEKRETATLKCYPIPRHDTVYWYQQGPGQDPQFLISFYEKMQSDKGSIPDRFSAQQFSDYHSELNMSSLELGDSALYFCASSLASEETQYFGPGTRLLVL.

This clone was seen a single time. V is TRBV28 and J is TRBJ1-1; D is ambiguous. The germline V gene encodes CDR1 MDHEN and CDR2 SYDVKM. This CDR3 is 12 amino acids long. V shed 2 bases and J shed 9 bases, with 10 bases lying between them. The CDR3 DNA sequence: TGTGCCAGCAGTTTAGGGTTCGACAAAGCTTTCTTT. Translation: CASSLGFDKAFF.

The rearrangement links TRBV25-1 to TRBJ1-1, with D possibly being TRBD1 (6 bases). Looked up from germline, CDR1 is MGHDK and CDR2 is SYGVNS. The CDR3 consists of 11 residues. With 5 bases removed from V and 8 bases from J, the gap between germline ends came to 9 bases. CDR3 nucleotide sequence: TGTGCCAGCAGTCCCGGGACAGAAGCTTTCTTT. Translated: CASSPGTEAFF.

This clone showed up just a few times. The genes are TRBV6-5 and TRBJ1-1, with D perhaps TRBD1 (6 bases). The CDR3 totals 13 residues. The germline V and J ends were trimmed by 6 bases and 12 bases, with 20 bases remaining between them. Germline V gene lookup returns CDR1 MNHEY and CDR2 SVGAGI. Here the CDR3 reads CASSPTGRGETFF. The CDR3, as DNA: TGTGCCAGCAGCCCAACAGGGCGTGGGGAAACTTTCTTT.

This clone was observed a few times. The chain recombines TRBV20-1 with TRBJ2-1; no clear D gene. This CDR3 is 11 amino acids long. Germline CDR1 is DFQATT and CDR2 is SNEGSKA (reference sequence). V lost 6 bases and J 7 bases, leaving 10 bases between the germline ends. The CDR3 reads CSASPVNEQFF. The CDR3 DNA follows: TGCAGTGCCAGTCCGGTGAATGAGCAGTTCTTC.

This chain connects TRBV2 to TRBJ1-1; weak D call: TRBD1 (5 bases). CDR3 length: 15 amino acids. With 6 bases removed from V and 3 bases from J, the gap between germline ends came to 17 bases. Per the germline V gene, CDR1 is SNHLY and CDR2 is FYNNEI. DNA of the CDR3: TGTGCCAGCAGGGGGCAGTCCTCGGGGCACACTGAAGCTTTCTTT. This encodes CASRGQSSGHTEAFF.

The gene calls are TRBV28 and TRBJ1-5; perhaps TRBD1 as D (5 bases). Trimming left V 5 bases short and J 6 bases short, with 20 bases between. The germline CDR1 and CDR2 sequences are MDHEN and SYDVKM. The CDR3 runs to 16 residues. The CDR3 nucleotides are TGTGCCAGCAGTCCGATCGGCGGGGGTAAGGGTCAGCCCCAGCATTTT. Translated: CASSPIGGGKGQPQHF.

The CDR3 DNA follows: TGCGCCAGCAGCTTAGGGACTAGCGGGGGCCAAGAGACCCAGTACTTC. This codes for CASSLGTSGGQETQYF. The chain uses TRBV5-1 and TRBJ2-5, with TRBD2 matching 14 bases. The CDR3 runs 16 residues. The ends lost 2 bases at V and 1 base at J; junction bases unmatched: 1. The V gene's germline CDR1 is SGHRS and CDR2 YFSETQ.

V and J are TRBV5-1 and TRBJ2-7; D tentatively reads TRBD1 or TRBD2 (6 bases each). Germline V gene data show CDR1 as SGHRS and CDR2 as YFSETQ. Trimming pared 0 bases from V and 3 bases from J, leaving 10 bases between. The CDR3 spans 14 residues. The CDR3 region has the DNA TGCGCCAGCAGCTTGGAAGGGGGAGGCTACGAGCAGTACTTC. Its protein is CASSLEGGGYEQYF.

The chain recombines TRBV28 with TRBJ1-3; 9 bases map to TRBD1. V dropped 9 bases and J dropped 1; count of bases not matched to a gene: 10. Germline CDR1 is MDHEN and CDR2 is SYDVKM. The CDR3 covers 16 residues. Here the CDR3 reads CASLTTGGSSGNTIYF. CDR3 nucleotide sequence: TGTGCCAGTTTGACAACAGGGGGCTCATCTGGAAACACCATATATTTT.

The CDR3 spells CASSQQGKDNEQFF. DNA of the CDR3: TGTGCCAGCAGCCAGCAGGGCAAAGACAATGAGCAGTTCTTC. The chain recombines TRBV9 with TRBJ2-1, with TRBD1 as a possible D gene (5 bases). The CDR3 spans 14 residues. V lost 4 bases to trimming and J lost 5 bases, with 13 bases between them. Germline V lookup: CDR1 SGDLS, CDR2 YYNGEE.

The genes are TRBV6-5 and TRBJ1-5, with TRBD1 matching over 8 bases. Unmatched junction bases numbered 10, after V lost 4 bases and J lost 5 bases. CDR3 length: 16 amino acids. CDR1 is MNHEY and CDR2 is SVGAGI in the germline V gene. CDR3 amino acids: CASSFRTGLKYQPQHF. CDR3 coding DNA: TGTGCCAGCAGTTTTCGGACAGGGTTAAAGTATCAGCCCCAGCATTTT.

V usage is TRBV19 and J usage is TRBJ2-7; D may match TRBD1 or TRBD2 (5 bases each). The CDR3 contains 15 residues. Germline V CDR1 and CDR2: LNHDA, SQIVND (reference sequence). Trimming stripped 3 bases from V and 2 bases from J, with 14 bases between. The CDR3 DNA follows: TGTGCCAGTAGTATTGGGGACCCGGATGCCTACGAGCAGTACTTC. Its protein is CASSIGDPDAYEQYF.